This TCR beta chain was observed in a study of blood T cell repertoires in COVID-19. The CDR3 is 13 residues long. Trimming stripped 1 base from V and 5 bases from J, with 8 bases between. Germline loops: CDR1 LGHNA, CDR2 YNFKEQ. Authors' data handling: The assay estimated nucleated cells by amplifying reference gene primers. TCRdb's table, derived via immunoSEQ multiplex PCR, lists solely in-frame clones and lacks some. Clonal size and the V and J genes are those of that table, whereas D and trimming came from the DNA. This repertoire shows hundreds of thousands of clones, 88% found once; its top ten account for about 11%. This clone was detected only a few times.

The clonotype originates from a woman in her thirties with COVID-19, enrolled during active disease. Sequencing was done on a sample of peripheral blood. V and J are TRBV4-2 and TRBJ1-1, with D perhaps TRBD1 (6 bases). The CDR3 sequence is CASSQAGVTEAFF. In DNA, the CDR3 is TGTGCCAGCAGCCAAGCAGGGGTAACTGAAGCTTTCTTT.